One and the same sample provided the 8 T cell receptor beta chains below, sequenced in a study of blood T cell repertoires in COVID-19. Assay: immunoSEQ multiplex PCR; the TCRdb copy retains only in-frame clones and omits some. The sample records more than 20,000 clones, about 88% being singletons. Sequencing was performed on peripheral blood. Source of these receptors: a human donor with active COVID-19. The donor label of this sample is uncertain.

The CDR3 loop is CASSQPTGSGNTIYF. DNA for the CDR3: TGTGCCAGCAGCCAACCGACAGGGTCGGGAAACACCATATATTTT. The V gene is TRBV4-2, the J gene TRBJ1-3; TRBD1 agrees at 7 bases. J was trimmed by 4 bases and V by 2 bases; bases with no gene match: 5. CDR1 is LGHNA and CDR2 is YNFKEQ in the germline V gene. This CDR3 has 15 amino acids.

The chain links TRBV6-2 or TRBV6-3 to TRBJ2-1; 10 bases align to TRBD2. CDR1 MNHEY and CDR2 SVGEGT come from the germline V gene. The trim removed 0 bases at V and 5 bases at J, leaving 16 bases unmatched. The CDR3 is 20 residues long. Written as DNA, the CDR3 is TGTGCCAGCAGTTACTCGAGGGTTTCTAGCGGGAGAAAAAGAGACAATGAGCAGTTCTTC. Protein sequence: CASSYSRVSSGRKRDNEQFF.

The chain uses TRBV10-2 and TRBJ2-3, with 7 nucleotides matching TRBD1. CDR3 length equals 15 residues. Unmatched junction bases numbered 11, after V lost 7 bases and J lost 4 bases. Germline values: CDR1 WSHSY, CDR2 SAAADI. CDR3 bases: TGCGCCAGCAATGACAGGGTCGAGGGGGCAGATACGCAGTATTTT. Residues: CASNDRVEGADTQYF.

This rearrangement joins TRBV7-9 to TRBJ2-2, with TRBD2 as a possible D gene (5 bases). This CDR3 has 13 residues. The germline V gene has CDR1 SEHNR and CDR2 FQNEAQ (reference sequence). V lost 5 bases to trimming and J lost 6 bases, with 10 bases between them. The CDR3 DNA reads TGTGCCAGCAGCCCCGGGGAGTCCGGGGAGCTGTTTTTT. This encodes CASSPGESGELFF.

V gene TRBV9 combines with J gene TRBJ2-3; 9 bases align to TRBD2. The CDR3 is made up of 16 amino acids. Germline V gives CDR1 SGDLS, CDR2 YYNGEE. Trimming cost V 3 bases and J 2 bases; bases outside gene matches: 7. The CDR3 spells CASSAIQREVTDTQYF. The CDR3 nucleotides are TGTGCCAGCAGCGCGATCCAGCGGGAGGTCACAGATACGCAGTATTTT.

The J gene is TRBJ2-5, the V gene TRBV19; 9 bases agree with TRBD1. The CDR3 length is 17 residues. Germline CDR1 and CDR2: LNHDA and SQIVND (reference sequence). The J segment lost 8 bases and the V segment lost 4 bases, leaving 17 bases of the junction unmatched. CDR3 in DNA: TGTGCCAGTAGTACAGGGACAGGGTTTGCCCGGCGGGAAACCCAGTACTTC. Translating it yields CASSTGTGFARRETQYF. The entire variable domain, with the rest obtained from reference TRBV19 and TRBJ2-5, is as follows: DGGITQSPKYLFRKEGQNVTLSCEQNLNHDAMYWYRQDPGQGLRLIYYSQIVNDFQKGDIAEGYSVSREKKESFPLTVTSAQKNPTAFYLCASSTGTGFARRETQYFGPGTRLLVL.

This chain links TRBV7-6 with TRBJ2-3; D is possibly TRBD2 (6 bases). Germline V lookup: CDR1 SGHVS, CDR2 FNYEAQ. The V gene lost 2 bases and the J gene lost 5 bases, with 20 bases spanning the gap. This CDR3 has 17 residues. The DNA of the CDR3 is TGTGCCAGCAGCTTAAACTGGCAAGCGGGTGGGGAAGATACGCAGTATTTT. This translates into CASSLNWQAGGEDTQYF.

The V gene is TRBV2, the J gene TRBJ1-1; D possibly corresponds to TRBD1 (5 bases). CDR1 is SNHLY and CDR2 is FYNNEI in the germline V gene. Trimming left V 4 bases short and J 3 bases short, with 15 bases between. The CDR3 totals 15 residues. The CDR3 sequence is CASSARPEGDTEAFF. The CDR3 DNA is TGTGCCAGCAGTGCCCGTCCGGAAGGGGACACTGAAGCTTTCTTT.